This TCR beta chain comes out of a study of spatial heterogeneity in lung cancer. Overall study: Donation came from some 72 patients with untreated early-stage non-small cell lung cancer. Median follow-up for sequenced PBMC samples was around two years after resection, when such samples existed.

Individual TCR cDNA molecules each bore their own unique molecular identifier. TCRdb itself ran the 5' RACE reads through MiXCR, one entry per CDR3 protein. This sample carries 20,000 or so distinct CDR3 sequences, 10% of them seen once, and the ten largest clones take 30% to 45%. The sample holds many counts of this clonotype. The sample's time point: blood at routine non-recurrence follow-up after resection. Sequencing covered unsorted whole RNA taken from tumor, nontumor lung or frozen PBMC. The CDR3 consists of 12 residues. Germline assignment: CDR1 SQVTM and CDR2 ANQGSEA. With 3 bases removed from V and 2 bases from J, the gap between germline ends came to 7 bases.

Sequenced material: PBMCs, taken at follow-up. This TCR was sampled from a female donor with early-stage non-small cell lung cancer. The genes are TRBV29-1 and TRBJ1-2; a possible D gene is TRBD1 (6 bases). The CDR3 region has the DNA TGCAGCGTTGAGAGGGGGAACTATGGCTACACCTTC. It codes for CSVERGNYGYTF.